This entry describes one T cell receptor (beta chain). Its antigen is not identified. The CDR3 totals 16 residues. CDR1 and CDR2 from the germline V gene are LNHDA and SQIVND (reference sequence). The ends were cut back, 6 bases at V and 2 bases at J, with 17 bases in the middle. Indicated time point: persistent/refractory GD, antithyroid drugs over 5 years with positive TRAb. RNA from PBMCs was the source of the TCR library. Libraries of TCR beta came from iRepertoire HTBI primers plus Arm-PCR of CDR3 regions. MiXCR, run by TCRdb on the multiplex PCR reads, gives a single entry per CDR3 protein. The sample comprises approximately 400,000 distinct CDR3 sequences, 23% of which are singletons, and about a quarter rests with the top ten. This sample is part of a study of regulatory T cells in long-lasting Graves disease. Study-level points and caveats: Under persistent disease, TRBV28, TRBJ1-2 and TRBJ2-5 were used preferentially.

This chain joins TRBV19 and TRBJ1-3, with D uncertain. The sequences come from peripheral blood mononuclear cells (PBMCs), collected when the disease was refractory, from a patient treated with antithyroid drugs. The TCR originated in a female donor with Graves disease. The CDR3 DNA reads TGTGCCAGTAGCCCCACCGTGAGCGTGGCTGGAAACACCATATATTTT. Its translation is CASSPTVSVAGNTIYF.